These 30 T cell receptor beta chains originate from one sample sequenced in a study of T cells expressing NK-cell markers. TCRdb reprocessed the 5' RACE reads and keeps a single row for each CDR3 protein, giving no DNA. The sample holds 400,000 to 500,000 distinct CDR3 sequences. Specimen: blood T cells: a sorted CD56 or NKG2C T cell subset, CD4+ or CD8+ T cells, or bulk PBMC T cells (not recorded which). These receptor sequences come from a woman aged 18-69 years in good health.

The chain uses TRBV9 and TRBJ2-2; without DNA, the TCRdb call of TRBD1 cannot be checked. This CDR3 has 17 residues. Looked up from germline, CDR1 is SGDLS and CDR2 is YYNGEE. CDR3 residues: CASSVKRDRANTGELFF.

The rearrangement uses TRBV18 and TRBJ1-1; TCRdb proposes TRBD1, but this gene call is untestable without DNA. CDR1 and CDR2 from the germline V gene are KGHSH and LQKENI. There are 11 residues in the CDR3. CDR3 sequence reads: CATYRGAEAFF.

The chain joins TRBV5-1 to TRBJ2-2; TCRdb picks TRBD2, but there is no DNA to check that call. This CDR3 is built from 17 residues. Germline V gives CDR1 SGHRS, CDR2 YFSETQ. This CDR3 is CASSHHGTSGDTGELFF.

V gene TRBV20-1 combines with J gene TRBJ2-5; TCRdb indicates TRBD1, and absent DNA this call remains unverified. The germline gives CDR1 DFQATT, CDR2 SNEGSKA (reference sequence). The CDR3 is 14 residues long. This chain's CDR3 is CSARSDRGGETQYF.

The chain joins TRBV12-3 or TRBV12-4 to TRBJ2-5; the D call of TRBD2 rests on TCRdb alone, since no DNA is present to check it. This CDR3 is built from 15 residues. The CDR3 region is CASGRVMGGGETQYF.

The chain couples TRBV5-6 to TRBJ2-3; TCRdb's D gene call, TRBD2, goes unchecked for lack of DNA. This CDR3 spans 17 amino acids. Germline V lookup: CDR1 SGHDT, CDR2 YYEEEE. CDR3 loop: CASSREIAGVSTDTQYF.

The CDR3 spells CSANQGGNTEAFF. The J gene is TRBJ1-1, the V gene TRBV20-1; TCRdb lists TRBD1, though no DNA is available to test this call. Germline V gene sequence: CDR1 DFQATT, CDR2 SNEGSKA (reference sequence). The CDR3 runs to 13 residues.

V gene TRBV9 combines with J gene TRBJ2-3. The CDR3 spans 15 residues. The germline gives CDR1 SGDLS, CDR2 YYNGEE. This CDR3 is CASSVDHLATDTQYF. Combining the CDR3 with reference TRBV9 and TRBJ2-3 gives the whole variable domain DSGVTQTPKHLITATGQRVTLRCSPRSGDLSVYWYQQSLDQGLQFLIQYYNGEERAKGNILERFSAQQFPDLHSELNLSSLELGDSALYFCASSVDHLATDTQYFGPGTRLTVL.

The V and J genes are TRBV29-1 and TRBJ2-5; checking the TCRdb D call of TRBD2 is not possible without DNA. The CDR3 is 13 amino acids. The V gene's germline CDR1 is SQVTM and CDR2 ANQGSEA. CDR3 residues: CSVDTSGSETQYF.

V is TRBV20-1 and J is TRBJ2-2. The germline V gene encodes CDR1 DFQATT and CDR2 SNEGSKA (reference sequence). There are 11 residues in the CDR3. The CDR3 reads CSASGVGELFF.

The chain recombines TRBV6-2 or TRBV6-3 with TRBJ1-1; TCRdb's D call, TRBD1, is unchecked because there is no DNA. CDR1 is MNHEY and CDR2 is SVGEGT in the germline V gene. The CDR3 extends over 12 amino acids. CDR3: CASRQGRIDAFF.

The V and J genes are TRBV6-2 or TRBV6-3 and TRBJ1-5; TCRdb's D gene call, TRBD1, goes unchecked for lack of DNA. CDR1 MNHEY and CDR2 SVGEGT come from the germline V gene. This CDR3 is 13 amino acids long. CDR3 amino acids: CASRTGEPQPQHF.

The rearrangement uses TRBV18 and TRBJ2-7; TCRdb lists TRBD2, though no DNA is available to test this call. Germline V lookup: CDR1 KGHSH, CDR2 LQKENI. This CDR3 is 16 amino acids long. The CDR3: CASSPPQGLSPYEQYF.

The chain joins TRBV29-1 to TRBJ2-2; TCRdb returns TRBD2, unconfirmable since there is no DNA. The CDR3 has 12 amino acids. Per germline, CDR1 SQVTM and CDR2 ANQGSEA. CDR3 protein: CSVARGAGELFF.

This chain connects TRBV28 to TRBJ2-7; the D call of TRBD2 rests on TCRdb alone, since no DNA is present to check it. This CDR3 is built from 15 residues. Germline V lookup: CDR1 MDHEN, CDR2 SYDVKM. CDR3 residues: CASSFNGALPSEQYF.

This chain connects TRBV27 to TRBJ2-3; without DNA, the TCRdb call of TRBD1 cannot be checked. The CDR3 totals 17 residues. Germline CDR1 is MNHEY and CDR2 is SMNVEV (reference sequence). The CDR3 sequence: CASSWAPSGVFTDTQYF.

V gene TRBV20-1 combines with J gene TRBJ1-2; as DNA is missing, the TRBD1 call by TCRdb cannot be tested. The CDR3 sequence is 14 residues long. Germline V gives CDR1 DFQATT, CDR2 SNEGSKA (reference sequence). CDR3 sequence: CSARPNRGNYGYTF.

The chain has TRBV27 and TRBJ2-1. The CDR3 is 12 residues long. CDR1 MNHEY and CDR2 SMNVEV come from the germline V gene (reference sequence). CDR3 amino acids: CASSAFNNEQFF.

The genes are TRBV28 and TRBJ2-3; as DNA is missing, the TRBD1 call by TCRdb cannot be tested. Germline V gene sequence: CDR1 MDHEN, CDR2 SYDVKM. This CDR3 comprises 16 residues. The CDR3 protein is CASSLFVGGNTDTQYF.

The chain carries TRBV10-3 and TRBJ1-1; TCRdb names TRBD1, which stays unverified in the absence of DNA. Germline loops: CDR1 ENHRY, CDR2 SYGVKD. The CDR3 extends over 11 amino acids. The CDR3 reads CAISPGQEAFF.

This chain joins TRBV27 and TRBJ1-6. This CDR3 is built from 13 residues. Looked up from germline, CDR1 is MNHEY and CDR2 is SMNVEV (reference sequence). CDR3 in amino acids: CASGAPYNSPLHF.

The chain carries TRBV5-1 and TRBJ2-5; TCRdb outputs TRBD1, but without DNA this stays unchecked. Per germline, CDR1 SGHRS and CDR2 YFSETQ. The CDR3 is made up of 15 amino acids. CDR3 sequence reads: CASSLEGGKQETQYF.

The chain uses TRBV6-1 and TRBJ1-2; TCRdb's D call, TRBD1, is unchecked because there is no DNA. The CDR3 runs 16 residues. Germline CDR1 MNHNS, CDR2 SASEGT. The CDR3 protein is CASSEAIGAANYGYTF.

This chain links TRBV29-1 with TRBJ1-2. The CDR3 length is 12 residues. Looked up from germline, CDR1 is SQVTM and CDR2 is ANQGSEA. The CDR3 protein is CSGLPEGYGYTF. The full variable domain, completed using reference TRBV29-1 and TRBJ1-2, is SAVISQKPSRDICQRGTSLTIQCQVDSQVTMMFWYRQQPGQSLTLIATANQGSEATYESGFVIDKFPISRPNLTFSTLTVSNMSPEDSSIYLCSGLPEGYGYTFGSGTRLTVV.

The rearrangement links TRBV28 to TRBJ2-7. There are 14 residues in the CDR3. Looked up from germline, CDR1 is MDHEN and CDR2 is SYDVKM. The CDR3 here is CASNADGKAYEQYF.

The chain uses TRBV6-1 and TRBJ1-4. There are 15 residues in the CDR3. Germline values: CDR1 MNHNS, CDR2 SASEGT. CDR3 residues: CASSEQGQARIELFF.

The V call is TRBV30, the J call TRBJ2-7; checking the TCRdb D call of TRBD1 is not possible without DNA. Germline assignment: CDR1 GTSNPN and CDR2 SVGIG (reference sequence). The CDR3 extends over 15 amino acids. The CDR3 reads CAWSEDRGRSYEQYF.

This sequence joins TRBV14 and TRBJ2-1. The germline gives CDR1 SGHDN, CDR2 FVKESK. This CDR3 is 15 amino acids long. CDR3 sequence: CASSHKGSSYNEQFF.

The rearrangement uses TRBV2 and TRBJ2-3; TCRdb's assignment of TRBD2 cannot be checked, as there is no DNA. The CDR3 runs 15 residues. Germline V gives CDR1 SNHLY, CDR2 FYNNEI. CDR3 amino acids: CASKETSGITDTQYF.

The CDR3 loop is CSVREQPFNYGYTF. V gene TRBV29-1 combines with J gene TRBJ1-2. The CDR3 spans 14 residues. Germline V gene lookup returns CDR1 SQVTM and CDR2 ANQGSEA.